These T cell receptor beta chains were read from a single sample in a study of blood T cell repertoires in COVID-19. The repertoire was sequenced with immunoSEQ multiplex PCR; TCRdb's copy has only in-frame clones and lacks some. The sample carries fewer than 300,000 clones, approximately 85% recorded once. Material: peripheral blood. The origin of the receptors is a man in his fifties or sixties with active or convalescent COVID-19. CDR3s include the opening cysteine and the closing phenylalanine or tryptophan. The D gene is left open where the match is weak. Part of the rows lack a size; the others show once, few, many or a class for expanded clones.

cdr3_aa cdr3_nt clone_size j_call d_call v_call
CASSYSNWGVTEAFF TGTGCCAGCAGTTACTCGAATTGGGGGGTCACTGAAGCTTTCTTT NA TRBJ1-1 NA TRBV6-5
CASSQSRRVGNEQFF TGCGCCAGCAGTCAATCTCGCAGGGTGGGAAATGAGCAGTTCTTC NA TRBJ2-1 NA TRBV23-1
CASQSIPEAPTSQSYNEQFF TGTGCCAGCCAGTCAATACCCGAAGCCCCGACTAGCCAGAGCTACAATGAGCAGTTCTTC NA TRBJ2-1 TRBD2 TRBV3-1/TRBV3-2
CASSYSSGRAGELFF TGTGCCAGCAGTTACTCTAGCGGGAGGGCCGGGGAGCTGTTTTTT NA TRBJ2-2 TRBD2 TRBV6-5
CASSQEGHYYEQYF TGCGCCAGCAGCCAAGAGGGGCACTACTACGAGCAGTACTTC few TRBJ2-7 NA TRBV4-1
CASSDTSGGYNEQFF TGTGCCAGCAGCGATACTAGCGGTGGCTACAATGAGCAGTTCTTC NA TRBJ2-1 TRBD2 TRBV9
CAWSNGLAAQETQYF TGTGCCTGGAGTAACGGACTAGCGGCCCAAGAGACCCAGTACTTC NA TRBJ2-5 TRBD2 TRBV30
CASSRGQALGDTQYF TGTGCCAGCAGCCGCGGACAGGCTTTAGGGGATACGCAGTATTTT NA TRBJ2-3 TRBD1 TRBV7-7
CASSGSGQGARPYEQYF TGTGCCAGCAGTGGATCGGGACAGGGGGCTAGACCCTACGAGCAGTACTTC NA TRBJ2-7 TRBD1 TRBV2
CASSPRTGEGNIQYF TGCGCCAGCAGCCCCAGGACAGGGGAGGGAAACATTCAGTACTTC NA TRBJ2-4 TRBD1 TRBV5-1
CSASLGQGIGGYTF TGCAGTGCTAGTCTAGGACAGGGAATCGGTGGCTACACCTTC NA TRBJ1-2 TRBD1 TRBV20-1
CASSTGASGGVTDTQYF TGTGCCAGCAGCACTGGGGCTAGCGGAGGGGTCACAGATACGCAGTATTTT NA TRBJ2-3 TRBD2 TRBV7-6
CASSGDRTQYF TGTGCCAGCAGCGGGGACAGGACCCAGTACTTC NA TRBJ2-5 TRBD1 TRBV6-6
CATNNLAGGEAFF TGTGCCACCAACAACCTTGCGGGGGGTGAAGCTTTCTTT NA TRBJ1-1 NA TRBV15